The entry below gives a single TCR beta chain sequence along with its context. The specificity of this receptor is unknown. No qualities accompany the bases; no much larger clone lies one base away. The data stem from a study of T cell changes during pregnancy in multiple sclerosis (dated by TCRdb to 2018 to 2020). Regarding the complete study: In women with multiple sclerosis, the researchers looked at how the T cell repertoire shifted as pregnancy progressed.

V has 6 bases trimmed and J has 6 bases trimmed; junction bases matching no gene number 6. The CDR3 runs 13 amino acids, cysteine and phenylalanine included. Only CDR3 DNA remains: 39 bases, in frame from the first base. Based on the germline V gene, the CDR1 and CDR2 sequences are KGHSH and LQKENI. Libraries were constructed by the immunoSEQ multiplex PCR assay. Imported from immuneACCESS, the table was reduced by TCRdb to in-frame sequences with V and J called. These copies leave out some clones; in studies compared against another copy, an unresolved V gene accounts for under half, and the cause of the remainder is not known. This sample holds under 60,000 clones; about 90% were observed only once. The ten largest clonotypes hold around 0.66% of the sample.

The specimen was CD4+ T cells from peripheral blood mononuclear cells, collected after pregnancy. The sequence is built from TRBV18 and TRBJ1-2, with 8 central nucleotides matching TRBD1. This TCR derives from a female donor with multiple sclerosis, enrolled in a pregnancy study. CDR3 loop: CASSRTGQDGYTF. The DNA sequence follows: TGTGCCAGCTCGCGGACAGGGCAAGATGGCTACACCTTC.